The rows below give T cell receptor beta chains drawn from one sample of a study of cytomegalovirus exposure and HLA in healthy donors. The table came from immunoSEQ multiplex PCR; TCRdb's copy has only in-frame clones and leaves some out. The sample lists 55,000 to 80,000 clones, less than 90% occurring once. Source material: PBMCs. Receptors originate from a female donor in good health and CMV-seronegative. The CDR3 runs from the conserved cysteine through the conserved F or W. The order of the fields is V gene, CDR3 protein.

>TRBV30
CAWSWGVGNEQFF
>TRBV2
CASTPDRGGGTQYF
>TRBV5-1
CASSSGTGSRLAKNIQYF
>TRBV4-1
CASSQVYSTGNTIYF
>TRBV6-1
CASSEAGGLGTQYF
>TRBV28
CASSSTGALSYEQYF
>TRBV28
CASRAGYGRATANTEAFF
>TRBV30
CAWSVRGARETQYF
>TRBV5-8
CASSLTGGERQPQHF
>TRBV6-6
CASSRDTTSGANVLTF
>TRBV5-1
CASSLDGRHTEAFF
>TRBV9
CASSVGAGSDYGYTF
>TRBV5-4
CASSLAKLAGSTDTQYF
>TRBV5-8
CASSGGTGQGRAEAFF
>TRBV19
CASSIVSSGANVLTF
>TRBV18
CASSPGGSLQETQYF
>TRBV2
CASETGMLAGNNEQFF
>TRBV7-7
CASSQPQGEQYF
>TRBV15
CATSSVGRGRTGELFF
>TRBV7-9
CASSLVRLAEETQYF
>TRBV6-6
CASSPRREVLRETQYF
>TRBV7-2
CASSLGGGLAGVDTQYF
>TRBV15
CATARQGSEKLFF
>TRBV28
CASSLPQGWDQPQHF
>TRBV6-1
CASSELLAIDTQYF
>TRBV5-4
CASSQEGNEQFF
>TRBV14
CASSPGLAGSEQYF
>TRBV18
CASSPPLAGYNEQFF
>TRBV27
CASSSTGSDEKLFF